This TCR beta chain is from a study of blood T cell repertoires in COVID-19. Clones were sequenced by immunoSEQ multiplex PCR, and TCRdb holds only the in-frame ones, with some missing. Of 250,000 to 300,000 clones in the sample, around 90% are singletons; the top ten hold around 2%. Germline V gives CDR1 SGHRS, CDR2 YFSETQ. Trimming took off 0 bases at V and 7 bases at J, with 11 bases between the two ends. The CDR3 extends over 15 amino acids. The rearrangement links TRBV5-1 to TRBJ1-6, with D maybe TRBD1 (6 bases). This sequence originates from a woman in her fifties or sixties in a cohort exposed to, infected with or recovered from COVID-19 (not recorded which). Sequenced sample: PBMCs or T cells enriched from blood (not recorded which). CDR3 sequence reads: CASSLGGGENSPLHF. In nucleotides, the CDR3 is TGCGCCAGCAGCTTGGGGGGGGGCGAGAATTCACCCCTCCACTTT.